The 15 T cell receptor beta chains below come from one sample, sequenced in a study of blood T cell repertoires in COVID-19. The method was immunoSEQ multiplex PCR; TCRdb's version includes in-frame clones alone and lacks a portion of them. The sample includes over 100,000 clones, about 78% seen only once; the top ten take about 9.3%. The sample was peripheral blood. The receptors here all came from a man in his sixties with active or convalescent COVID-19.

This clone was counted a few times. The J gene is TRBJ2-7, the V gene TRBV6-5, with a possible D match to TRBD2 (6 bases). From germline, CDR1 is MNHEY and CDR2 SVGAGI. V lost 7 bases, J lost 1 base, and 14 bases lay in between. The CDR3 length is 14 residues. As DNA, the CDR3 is TGTGCCAGCAAGAGGGGAGGCGGGTCCTACGAGCAGTACTTC. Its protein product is CASKRGGGSYEQYF.

CDR3 DNA: TGTGCCAGCAGCCCGGACAGGGGCCGCACTGAAGCTTTCTTT. The encoded protein is CASSPDRGRTEAFF. This sequence joins TRBV14 and TRBJ1-1, with 9 bases lining up with TRBD1. V dropped 4 bases and J dropped 4; count of bases not matched to a gene: 4. The CDR3 has 14 residues. The V gene's germline CDR1 is SGHDN and CDR2 FVKESK.

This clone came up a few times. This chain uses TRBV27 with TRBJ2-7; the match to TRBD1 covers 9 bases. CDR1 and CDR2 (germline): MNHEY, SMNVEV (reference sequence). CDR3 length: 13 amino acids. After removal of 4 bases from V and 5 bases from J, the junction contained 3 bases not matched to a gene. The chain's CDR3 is CASSSTGGHEQYF. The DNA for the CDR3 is TGTGCCAGCAGTTCGACAGGGGGTCACGAGCAGTACTTC.

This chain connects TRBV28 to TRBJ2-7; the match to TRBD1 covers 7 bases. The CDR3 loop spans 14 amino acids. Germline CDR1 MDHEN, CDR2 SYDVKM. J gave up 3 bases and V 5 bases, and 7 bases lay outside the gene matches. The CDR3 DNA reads TGTGCCAGCAGTCCCCCGGGACAGTACTACGAGCAGTACTTC. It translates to CASSPPGQYYEQYF.

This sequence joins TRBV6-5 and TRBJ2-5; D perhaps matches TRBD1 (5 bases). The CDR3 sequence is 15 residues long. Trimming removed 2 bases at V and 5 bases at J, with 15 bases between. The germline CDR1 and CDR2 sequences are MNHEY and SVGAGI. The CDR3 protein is CASSYGRTLGETQYF. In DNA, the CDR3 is TGTGCCAGCAGTTACGGCAGGACATTAGGGGAGACCCAGTACTTC.

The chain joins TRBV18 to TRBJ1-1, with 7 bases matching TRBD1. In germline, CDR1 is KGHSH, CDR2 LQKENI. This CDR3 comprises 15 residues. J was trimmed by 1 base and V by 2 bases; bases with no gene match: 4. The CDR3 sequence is CASSPIQGKNTEAFF. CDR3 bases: TGTGCCAGCTCACCAATACAGGGGAAGAACACTGAAGCTTTCTTT.

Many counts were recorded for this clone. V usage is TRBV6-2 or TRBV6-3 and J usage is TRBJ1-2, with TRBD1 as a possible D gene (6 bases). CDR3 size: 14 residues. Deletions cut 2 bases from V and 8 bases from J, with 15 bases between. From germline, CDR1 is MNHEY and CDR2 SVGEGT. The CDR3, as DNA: TGTGCCAGCAGTTACGTCGGGGGGCGCAAAGGCTACACCTTC. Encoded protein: CASSYVGGRKGYTF.

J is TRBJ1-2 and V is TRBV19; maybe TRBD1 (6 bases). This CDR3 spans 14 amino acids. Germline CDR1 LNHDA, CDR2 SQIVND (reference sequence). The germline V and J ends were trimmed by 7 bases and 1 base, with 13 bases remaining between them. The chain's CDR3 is CASTVGQFNYGYTF. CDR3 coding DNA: TGTGCCAGTACCGTCGGACAGTTTAACTATGGCTACACCTTC.

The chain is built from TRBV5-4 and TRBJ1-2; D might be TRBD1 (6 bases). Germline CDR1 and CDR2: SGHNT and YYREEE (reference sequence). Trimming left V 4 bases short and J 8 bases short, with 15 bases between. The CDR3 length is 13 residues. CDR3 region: CASSPGGGVGYTF. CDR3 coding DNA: TGTGCCAGCAGCCCCGGGGGGGGCGTGGGCTACACCTTC.

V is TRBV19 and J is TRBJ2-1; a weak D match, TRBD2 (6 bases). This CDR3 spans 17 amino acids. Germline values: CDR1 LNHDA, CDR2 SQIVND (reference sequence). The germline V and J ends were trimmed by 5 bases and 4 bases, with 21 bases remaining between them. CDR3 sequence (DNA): TGTGCCAGTAGTTCCCCGTCGACGGCGGGGCCATACAATGAGCAGTTCTTC. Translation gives CASSSPSTAGPYNEQFF.

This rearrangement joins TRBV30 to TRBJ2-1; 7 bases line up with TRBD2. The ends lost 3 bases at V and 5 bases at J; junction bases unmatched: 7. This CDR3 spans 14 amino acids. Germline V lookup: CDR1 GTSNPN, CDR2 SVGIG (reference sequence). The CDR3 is CAWRAGVWDNEQFF. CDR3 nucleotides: TGTGCCTGGAGGGCGGGAGTCTGGGACAATGAGCAGTTCTTC.

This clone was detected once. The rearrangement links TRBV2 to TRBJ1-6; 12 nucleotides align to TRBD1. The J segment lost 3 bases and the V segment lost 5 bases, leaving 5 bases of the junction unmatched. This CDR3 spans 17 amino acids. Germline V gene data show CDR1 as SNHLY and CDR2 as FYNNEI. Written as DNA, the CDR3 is TGTGCCAGCAGTCGGGACAGGGGGCGAGTCTATAATTCACCCCTCCACTTT. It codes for CASSRDRGRVYNSPLHF.

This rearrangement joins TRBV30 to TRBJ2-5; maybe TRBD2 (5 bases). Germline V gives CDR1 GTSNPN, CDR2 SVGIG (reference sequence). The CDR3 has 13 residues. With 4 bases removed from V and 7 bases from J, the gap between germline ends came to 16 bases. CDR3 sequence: CAWKRSAAGTQYF. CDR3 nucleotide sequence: TGTGCCTGGAAACGGTCAGCTGCGGGGACCCAGTACTTC.

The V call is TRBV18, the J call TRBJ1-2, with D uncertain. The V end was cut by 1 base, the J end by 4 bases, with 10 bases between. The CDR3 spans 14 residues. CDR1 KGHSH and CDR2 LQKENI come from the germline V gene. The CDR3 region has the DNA TGTGCCAGCTCACCACTAGAGACACTCTATGGCTACACCTTC. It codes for CASSPLETLYGYTF.

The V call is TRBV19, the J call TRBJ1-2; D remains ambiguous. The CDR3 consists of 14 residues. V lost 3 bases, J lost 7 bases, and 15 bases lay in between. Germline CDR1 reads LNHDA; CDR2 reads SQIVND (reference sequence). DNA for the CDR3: TGTGCCAGTAGTATCTACCCCCGCCGGGGTGGCTACACCTTC. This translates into CASSIYPRRGGYTF.